This section outlines one T cell receptor (beta chain) sequence together with its context. The data derive from a study of blood T cell repertoires in COVID-19. Study-level background: Sample material is recorded as cDNA or gDNA derived from T cells, B-cell-depleted T cells, or PBMCs.

The age range of participants was about 18 to 89 years, with residence in approximately 25 US areas. CDR3 length: 14 amino acids. V gave up 5 bases and J gave up 7 bases, with 17 bases separating them. Germline loops: CDR1 GTSNPN, CDR2 SVGIG (reference sequence). Original processing methods: It was from reference gene primer amplification that nucleated cell counts were estimated. Measured with immunoSEQ multiplex PCR; TCRdb has only the in-frame clones, and not every one. V and J calls and clone size are those listed in that table; D and trimming were worked out from the DNA. The data show about 280,000 clones, around 91% seen once.

Specimen: PBMCs or T cells enriched from blood (not recorded which). This receptor was taken from a woman between 18 and 29 years old with acute COVID-19. The genes are TRBV30 and TRBJ2-2, with D possibly called TRBD1 or TRBD2 (5 bases each). CDR3 sequence (DNA): TGTGCCTGGGGACACCGGGATAGAAGCGGGGAGCTGTTTTTT. This encodes CAWGHRDRSGELFF.